This is a list of T cell receptor beta chains from one sample in a study of T cell repertoires in cytomegalovirus infection. Their antigens are not known. TCRdb re-called the reads with MiXCR, one entry per CDR3 protein. The repertoire consists of approximately 730,000 distinct CDR3 sequences, with roughly 28% occurring once and the leading ten covering around 13%. This material consisted of cultured CD8+ T cells from PBMCs, taken from culture after CMV antigen stimulation. These receptors came from a human donor in good health (CMV status not recorded). Some clones in this sample may be carry-over from other donors' samples. Each CDR3 is given with its conserved first and last residue. Each record gives: V gene, clone size, J gene, D gene, CDR3 DNA, CDR3 protein. The D gene is left open where the match is weak. A clone size is listed for some rows: how often the clone was seen (once, few, many), or a class if it is expanded.

>TRBV5-5|few|TRBJ2-1|-
TGTGCCAGCAGGTTTGACCAACAGGGTGAGCAGTTCTTC
CASRFDQQGEQFF
>TRBV7-8|many|TRBJ2-3|-
TGTGCCAGCAGCTTAAGGACTATAACTAGCACAGATACGCAGTATTTT
CASSLRTITSTDTQYF
>TRBV7-9|-|TRBJ2-2|-
TGTGCCAGCAGCTTAGCGGACAGTGGGGCCGGGGAGCTGTTTTTT
CASSLADSGAGELFF
>TRBV28|-|TRBJ2-5|-
TGTGCCAGCAGCACCCTAGAGAGGACCCAGTACTTC
CASSTLERTQYF
>TRBV6-5|-|TRBJ1-2|TRBD1
TGTGCCAGCAGTTATCCCCCGGGACAGGACTACTATGGCTACACCTTC
CASSYPPGQDYYGYTF
>TRBV20-1|few|TRBJ1-5|-
TGCAGTGCTTACCCCCGGACACCGTATAGCAATCAGCCCCAGCATTTT
CSAYPRTPYSNQPQHF
>TRBV7-3|many|TRBJ2-3|-
TGTGCCAGCAGCCCCCCCGGGACATCGGAGGGCACAGATACGCAGTATTTT
CASSPPGTSEGTDTQYF
>TRBV14|-|TRBJ2-1|-
TGTGCCAGCAGCCAAGGGGGGGCCTCCTACAATGAGCAGTTCTTC
CASSQGGASYNEQFF
>TRBV6-6|few|TRBJ1-1|TRBD1
TGTGCCAGCAGTTACTCGTCTCAGGGGGCGGACACTGAAGCTTTCTTT
CASSYSSQGADTEAFF
>TRBV15|-|TRBJ2-6|TRBD1
TGTGCCACCAGCAGCGGGACAGGGGGAGTGAGCTCTGGGGCCAACGTCCTGACTTTC
CATSSGTGGVSSGANVLTF
>TRBV27|few|TRBJ1-4|-
TGTGCCAGCAGTTCAGGGGATGAAAAACTGTTTTTT
CASSSGDEKLFF
>TRBV28|-|TRBJ2-1|-
TGTGCCAGCAGTTCCTCCCGAAGAGCGGGCAGGGGCAATGAGCAGTTCTTC
CASSSSRRAGRGNEQFF
>TRBV2|few|TRBJ2-1|TRBD2
TGTGCCAGCAGTGGGGGACTAGCGGGGTTCTTC
CASSGGLAGFF
>TRBV25-1|-|TRBJ1-5|-
TGTGCCAGCAGTGAAGAAGGGGGGAGTCAGCCCCAGCATTTT
CASSEEGGSQPQHF
>TRBV7-6|-|TRBJ1-1|-
TGTGCCAGCAGCTTAGTGGGGGGGCGGCCTGAAGCTTTCTTT
CASSLVGGRPEAFF
>TRBV6-6|-|TRBJ1-6|-
TGTGCCAGCAGTCTTCGACAGGTGGTCCCTAATTCACCCCTCCACTTT
CASSLRQVVPNSPLHF